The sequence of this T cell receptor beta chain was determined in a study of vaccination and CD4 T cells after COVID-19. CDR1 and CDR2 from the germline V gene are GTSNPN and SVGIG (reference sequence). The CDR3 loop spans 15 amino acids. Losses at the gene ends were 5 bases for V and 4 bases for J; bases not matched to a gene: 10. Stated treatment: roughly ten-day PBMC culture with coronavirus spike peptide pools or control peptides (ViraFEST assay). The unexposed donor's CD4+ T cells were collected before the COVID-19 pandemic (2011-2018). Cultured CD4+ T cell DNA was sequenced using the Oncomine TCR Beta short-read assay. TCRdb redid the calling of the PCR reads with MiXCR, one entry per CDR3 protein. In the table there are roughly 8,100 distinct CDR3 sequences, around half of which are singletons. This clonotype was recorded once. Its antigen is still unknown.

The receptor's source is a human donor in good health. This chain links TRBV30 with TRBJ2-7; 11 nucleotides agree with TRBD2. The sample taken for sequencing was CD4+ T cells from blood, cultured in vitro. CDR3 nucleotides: TGTGCCTGGCGATTTGGGCTAGCGGGAGGATACGAGCAGTACTTC. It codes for CAWRFGLAGGYEQYF.